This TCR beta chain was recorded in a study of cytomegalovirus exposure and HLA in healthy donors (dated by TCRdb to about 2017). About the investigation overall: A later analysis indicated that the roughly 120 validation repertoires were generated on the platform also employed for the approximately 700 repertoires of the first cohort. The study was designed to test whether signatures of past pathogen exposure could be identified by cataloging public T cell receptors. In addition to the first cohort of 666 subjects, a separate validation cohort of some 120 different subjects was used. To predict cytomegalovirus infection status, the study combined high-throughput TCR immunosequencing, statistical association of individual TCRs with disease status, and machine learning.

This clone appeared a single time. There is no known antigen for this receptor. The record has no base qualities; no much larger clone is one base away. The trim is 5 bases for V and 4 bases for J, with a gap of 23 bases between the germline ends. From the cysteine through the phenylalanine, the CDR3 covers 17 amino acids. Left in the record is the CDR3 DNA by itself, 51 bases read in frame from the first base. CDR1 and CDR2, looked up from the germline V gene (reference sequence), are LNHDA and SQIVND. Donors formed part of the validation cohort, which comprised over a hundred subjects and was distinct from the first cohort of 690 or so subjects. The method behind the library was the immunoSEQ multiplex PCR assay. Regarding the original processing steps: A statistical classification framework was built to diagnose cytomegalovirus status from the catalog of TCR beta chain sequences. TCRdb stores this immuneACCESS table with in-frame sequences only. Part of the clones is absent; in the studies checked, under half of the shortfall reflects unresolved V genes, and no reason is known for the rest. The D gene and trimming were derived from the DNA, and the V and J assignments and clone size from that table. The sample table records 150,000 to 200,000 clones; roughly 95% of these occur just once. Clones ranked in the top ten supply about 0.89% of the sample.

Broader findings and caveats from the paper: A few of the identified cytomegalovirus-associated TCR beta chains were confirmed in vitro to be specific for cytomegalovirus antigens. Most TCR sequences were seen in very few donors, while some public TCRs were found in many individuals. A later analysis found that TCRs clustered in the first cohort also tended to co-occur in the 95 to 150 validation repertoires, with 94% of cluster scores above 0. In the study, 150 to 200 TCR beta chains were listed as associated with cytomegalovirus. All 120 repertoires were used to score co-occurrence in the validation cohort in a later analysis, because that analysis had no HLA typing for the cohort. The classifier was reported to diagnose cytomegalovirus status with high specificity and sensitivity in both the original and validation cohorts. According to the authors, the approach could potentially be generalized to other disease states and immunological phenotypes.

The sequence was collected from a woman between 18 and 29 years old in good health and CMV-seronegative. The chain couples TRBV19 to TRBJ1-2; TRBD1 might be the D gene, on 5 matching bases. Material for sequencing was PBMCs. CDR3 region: CASSRTLGGTPLYGYTF. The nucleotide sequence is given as TGTGCCAGTAGTCGGACCCTAGGAGGGACCCCTCTCTATGGCTACACCTTC. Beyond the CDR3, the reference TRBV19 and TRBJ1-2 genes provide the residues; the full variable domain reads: DGGITQSPKYLFRKEGQNVTLSCEQNLNHDAMYWYRQDPGQGLRLIYYSQIVNDFQKGDIAEGYSVSREKKESFPLTVTSAQKNPTAFYLCASSRTLGGTPLYGYTFGSGTRLTVV.